This T cell receptor beta chain is drawn from a study of early T cells in non-severe SARS-CoV-2 infection. Study in general: From unsorted whole blood, bulk RNA was sequenced, and the chains remained unpaired.

Each cDNA molecule carried a unique molecular identifier. TCRdb processed the 5' RACE reads anew with MiXCR; each CDR3 protein has one entry. The sample records 25,000 to 35,000 distinct CDR3 sequences, roughly 5.8% being singletons. The ends were cut back, 5 bases at V and 2 bases at J, with 12 bases in the middle. The CDR3 spans 14 residues. Germline CDR1 and CDR2: MNHEY and SMNVEV (reference sequence). For this clonotype: The antigen is undetermined.

The study's findings and limits: Anti-spike CD8 specificities were favored by VDJdb matching, whose results missed private and CD4 specificities.

The chain recombines TRBV27 with TRBJ1-1; tentatively, D is TRBD1 (5 bases). The sequence came from an adult who was a healthcare worker with PCR-confirmed SARS-CoV-2 infection or an uninfected control (not recorded which). The sequenced sample was whole blood. The CDR3 is CASSARGPNTEAFF. Here the CDR3 DNA reads TGTGCCAGCAGTGCAAGGGGCCCCAACACTGAAGCTTTCTTT.